What follows are 4 T cell receptor beta chains derived from one specimen sequenced in a study of control samples from healthy donors and cancer patients. Sequencing used immunoSEQ multiplex PCR; TCRdb keeps in-frame clones, though not all of them. Among 85,000 to 90,000 clones, about 85% were seen once, and the ten largest hold around 2.1%. The sequenced sample was blood. These receptors came from a woman aged 40-49 years in good health.

The gene calls are TRBV30 and TRBJ2-7, with D perhaps matching TRBD1 (7 bases). Germline V gene data show CDR1 as GTSNPN and CDR2 as SVGIG (reference sequence). The V end lost 7 bases, the J end lost 2 bases, and 18 bases lay between the germline ends. The CDR3 is 14 amino acids. The CDR3 reads CAFSRGAQPYEQYF. In DNA form, the CDR3 reads TGTGCCTTCTCCAGGGGGGCGCAACCCTACGAGCAGTACTTC.

V is TRBV30 and J is TRBJ1-1, with 9 nucleotides matching TRBD1. Germline V gene data show CDR1 as GTSNPN and CDR2 as SVGIG (reference sequence). The V gene end was trimmed by 2 bases and the J gene end by 5 bases; junction bases not matched to a gene: 12. CDR3 length: 16 amino acids. The DNA of the CDR3 is TGTGCCTGGAGTCTCACAGGGGGCGCGGGGAGGACTGAAGCTTTCTTT. Translated: CAWSLTGGAGRTEAFF.

This chain joins TRBV30 and TRBJ2-7, with 12 nucleotides matching TRBD1. Germline V CDR1 and CDR2: GTSNPN, SVGIG (reference sequence). V shed 0 bases and J 4 bases; nucleotides not matched to a gene: 4. The CDR3 is 15 amino acids. The CDR3 DNA follows: TGTGCCTGGAGTGTAAAGGGACAGGGGGCGTACGAGCAGTACTTC. Its translation: CAWSVKGQGAYEQYF.

J is TRBJ1-4 and V is TRBV3-1 (or the pseudogene TRBV3-2); 8 nucleotides agree with TRBD1. The V and J ends lost 5 bases and 10 bases, in that order; junction bases with no gene match: 9. The CDR3 is made up of 14 amino acids. The germline gives CDR1 LGHDT, CDR2 YNNKEL (reference sequence). CDR3 in DNA: TGTGCCAGCAGCGAGACAGGGGTGGATGGAAAACTGTTTTTT. This sequence encodes CASSETGVDGKLFF.